These 27 T cell receptor beta chains came from one sample sequenced in a study (dated by TCRdb to between 2014 and 2017). Library preparation used 5' RACE. The sequencer listed for this sample is Illumina MiSeq. TCRdb reran the public reads through fastp at Q25 and MiXCR, keeping productive beta chains. Each entry merges the rows of one CDR3 protein and shows their most common DNA and genes. The sample has 8,500 to 9,500 distinct CDR3 sequences on record, approximately 57% of them singletons. In total, the top ten clones hold approximately 5.8% of the sample. The sample consisted of tumor-infiltrating memory CD4+ T cells sorted from the breast tumor. The intended sense of this specimen's cell subset or site label: memory CD4+ T cells, CD4+CD45RO+CD25-. The receptors stem from a female donor with breast cancer.

The chain recombines TRBV5-1 with TRBJ2-4; perhaps TRBD1 as D (5 bases). Germline V gene sequence: CDR1 SGHRS, CDR2 YFSETQ. The CDR3 has 17 amino acids. V dropped 4 bases and J dropped 1 base, with 18 bases sitting between them. The CDR3 bases are TGCGCCAGCAGCCAGATACCGACAGAGACGGCCAAAAACATTCAGTACTTC. Its translation: CASSQIPTETAKNIQYF.

The table lists this clonotype with a few counts. This chain connects TRBV12-3 or TRBV12-4 to TRBJ1-2; D gene ambiguous. The CDR3 totals 13 residues. V lost 3 bases to trimming and J lost 3 bases, with 8 bases between them. CDR3 sequence: CASSLRDDYGYTF. Here the CDR3 DNA reads TGTGCCAGCAGTTTGAGGGATGACTATGGCTACACCTTC.

V gene TRBV7-2 combines with J gene TRBJ1-2; weak D call: TRBD1 (5 bases). Looked up from germline, CDR1 is SGHTA and CDR2 is FQGNSA. The V gene lost 2 bases and the J gene lost 0 bases, with 13 bases spanning the gap. The CDR3 covers 16 residues. In DNA, the CDR3 is TGTGCCAGCAGCTTATCGCACGGGGGTACTAACTATGGCTACACCTTC. This gives the protein CASSLSHGGTNYGYTF. Full variable domain (outside the CDR3, taken from reference TRBV7-2 and TRBJ1-2): GAGVSQSPSNKVTEKGKDVELRCDPISGHTALYWYRQSLGQGLEFLIYFQGNSAPDKSGLPSDRFSAERTGGSVSTLTIQRTQQEDSAVYLCASSLSHGGTNYGYTFGSGTRLTVV.

V usage is TRBV12-3 or TRBV12-4 and J usage is TRBJ1-1, with D possibly TRBD1 on 5 matching bases. V was cut by 0 bases and J by 3 bases, with 11 bases left in between. The CDR3 has 15 amino acids. CDR3 amino acids: CASSLAFGRDTEAFF. CDR3 DNA sequence: TGTGCCAGCAGTTTAGCTTTCGGCAGGGACACTGAAGCTTTCTTT.

V and J are TRBV7-9 and TRBJ2-7; the match to TRBD2 covers 8 bases. V shed 3 bases and J 3 bases; nucleotides not matched to a gene: 10. CDR3 length: 16 amino acids. Germline values: CDR1 SEHNR, CDR2 FQNEAQ (reference sequence). CDR3 bases: TGTGCCAGCAGCTTGAGGAGCGGGAGTGATAACTACGAGCAGTACTTC. Residues: CASSLRSGSDNYEQYF.

The chain joins TRBV5-1 to TRBJ2-3; 10 nucleotides agree with TRBD2. This CDR3 comprises 16 residues. Trimming at V came to 2 bases and at J to 1 base, leaving 4 bases not matched to a gene. Germline CDR1 SGHRS, CDR2 YFSETQ. The CDR3 bases are TGCGCCAGCAGCTTCACCGGGACTAGCGGCACAGATACGCAGTATTTT. This translates into CASSFTGTSGTDTQYF.

The gene calls are TRBV5-1 and TRBJ2-1; D not certain. Looked up from germline, CDR1 is SGHRS and CDR2 is YFSETQ. The CDR3 contains 13 residues. Trimming cost V 3 bases and J 9 bases, with 13 bases left between them. The CDR3 here is CASSSSTAGEQFF. The CDR3 DNA follows: TGCGCCAGCAGCTCCTCTACTGCCGGTGAGCAGTTCTTC.

Details on this clonotype: The junction shows a germline mismatch at one end, possibly a read error. This chain connects TRBV9 to TRBJ2-1, with 8 bases that match TRBD1. The CDR3 length is 13 residues. Germline values: CDR1 SGDLS, CDR2 YYNGEE. The CDR3 spells CASSLDRGNEQFF. In DNA, the CDR3 is TGCGCCAGCAGCTTAGACAGGGGCAATGAGCAGTTCTTC.

The V and J genes are TRBV5-1 and TRBJ2-1; TRBD1 matches at 12 bases. With 4 bases clipped from V and 6 bases from J, the junction kept 8 bases outside the gene matches. CDR3 length equals 16 residues. Germline CDR1 reads SGHRS; CDR2 reads YFSETQ. The CDR3 here is CASSRGGDRGLNEQFF. The CDR3 nucleotides read TGCGCCAGCAGCAGAGGAGGGGACAGGGGGCTCAATGAGCAGTTCTTC.

The chain employs TRBV7-2 and TRBJ2-1; no definite D call. This CDR3 comprises 13 residues. Germline V gene data show CDR1 as SGHTA and CDR2 as FQGNSA. V gave up 5 bases and J gave up 6 bases, with 11 bases separating them. The CDR3 sequence: CASSPYLSNEQFF. CDR3 coding DNA: TGTGCCAGCAGCCCATATTTAAGCAATGAGCAGTTCTTC. Full variable domain (rest looked up from reference TRBV7-2 and TRBJ2-1): GAGVSQSPSNKVTEKGKDVELRCDPISGHTALYWYRQSLGQGLEFLIYFQGNSAPDKSGLPSDRFSAERTGGSVSTLTIQRTQQEDSAVYLCASSPYLSNEQFFGPGTRLTVL.

This chain connects TRBV7-2 to TRBJ2-5; weak D call: TRBD1 (5 bases). Per germline, CDR1 SGHTA and CDR2 FQGNSA. The V gene lost 1 base and the J gene lost 5 bases, with 14 bases spanning the gap. The CDR3 contains 15 residues. This CDR3 reads CASSLDPERGETQYF. In nucleotides, the CDR3 is TGTGCCAGCAGCTTAGACCCAGAAAGGGGCGAGACCCAGTACTTC. The entire variable domain, with the rest obtained from reference TRBV7-2 and TRBJ2-5, is as follows: GAGVSQSPSNKVTEKGKDVELRCDPISGHTALYWYRQSLGQGLEFLIYFQGNSAPDKSGLPSDRFSAERTGGSVSTLTIQRTQQEDSAVYLCASSLDPERGETQYFGPGTRLLVL.

This clonotype was observed a handful of times. The chain has TRBV5-1 and TRBJ2-1, with D hard to call. The CDR3 loop spans 14 amino acids. Per the germline V gene, CDR1 is SGHRS and CDR2 is YFSETQ. The V end lost 6 bases, the J end lost 8 bases, and 18 bases lay between the germline ends. DNA for the CDR3: TGCGCCAGCAAATTAGCAGCCTTGGACCATGAGCAGTTCTTC. Amino acids: CASKLAALDHEQFF.

As for this clonotype: The missing conserved phenylalanine or tryptophan at the end of this CDR3 makes a read error likely. J is TRBJ1-1 and V is TRBV5-1, with TRBD1 as a possible D gene (5 bases). Germline V gene sequence: CDR1 SGHRS, CDR2 YFSETQ. The CDR3 has 15 amino acids. Trimming took off 5 bases at V and 7 bases at J, with 21 bases between the two ends. CDR3 nucleotide sequence: TGCGCCAGCAGTATCAAACCGGGGGATTCCGTTGAAGCTTTCCTT. Translating gives CASSIKPGDSVEAFL.

This clonotype ranks as medium-sized. This chain links TRBV7-6 with TRBJ2-3; 12 bases align to TRBD2. This CDR3 is 17 amino acids long. Looked up from germline, CDR1 is SGHVS and CDR2 is FNYEAQ. V lost 2 bases and J lost 6; bases outside the gene matches: 9. The DNA of the CDR3 is TGTGCCAGCAGCTTACGCGTCGGACTAGCGGGAATTGATACGCAGTATTTT. It codes for CASSLRVGLAGIDTQYF.

This clonotype was detected only a few times. The V and J genes are TRBV20-1 and TRBJ1-2, with 12 nucleotides matching TRBD1. This CDR3 spans 16 amino acids. The germline gives CDR1 DFQATT, CDR2 SNEGSKA (reference sequence). V shed 3 bases, J shed 1 base, and the junction held 6 bases outside the gene matches. The CDR3 loop is CSARGTGGPHNYGYTF. The CDR3 DNA sequence: TGCAGTGCTAGGGGGACAGGGGGCCCCCATAACTATGGCTACACCTTC.

With regard to this clonotype: At one end the junction does not follow the germline gene, possibly because of a read error. The genes are TRBV7-7 and TRBJ2-1, with 10 bases aligning to TRBD2. Germline V gene lookup returns CDR1 SSHAT and CDR2 FNYEAQ (reference sequence). The CDR3 totals 13 residues. DNA of the CDR3: TGTGCTAGCAGCACGGGACTAGCGAATGAGCAGTTCTTC. This gives the protein CASSTGLANEQFF.

This clonotype was recorded a few times. One end of the junction fails to match germline, which may point to a read error. The chain links TRBV4-3 to TRBJ2-3; D perhaps matches TRBD1 (5 bases). Germline lookup yields CDR1 LGHNA and CDR2 YSLEER. CDR3 length: 15 amino acids. The CDR3 sequence is CASSQGLTGTDTQYF. The CDR3 DNA reads TGTGCCAGCAGCCAAGGGTTGACAGGCACAGATACGCAGTATTTT.

The chain couples TRBV5-1 to TRBJ2-5; the match to TRBD1 covers 10 bases. Losses at the gene ends were 5 bases for V and 5 bases for J; bases not matched to a gene: 3. The CDR3 spans 13 residues. Germline CDR1 is SGHRS and CDR2 is YFSETQ. The chain's CDR3 is CASRGTGVETQYF. The CDR3 nucleotides read TGCGCCAGCAGAGGGACAGGGGTGGAGACCCAGTACTTC.

This clonotype was counted a few times. The chain uses TRBV7-9 and TRBJ2-5; D is possibly TRBD1 (5 bases). Trimming stripped 5 bases from V and 0 bases from J, with 7 bases between. The germline V gene encodes CDR1 SEHNR and CDR2 FQNEAQ (reference sequence). The CDR3 spans 13 residues. This CDR3 is CASSRTYQETQYF. CDR3 nucleotide sequence: TGTGCCAGCAGCCGGACATACCAAGAGACCCAGTACTTC.

The chain is built from TRBV4-2 and TRBJ1-5, with 7 bases identical to TRBD1. Germline trimming cut 0 bases from V and 4 bases from J; bases unmatched to any gene: 6. This CDR3 comprises 16 residues. Germline loops: CDR1 LGHNA, CDR2 YNFKEQ. CDR3 bases: TGTGCCAGCAGCCAAGATTTGGGACAGATAAATCAGCCCCAGCATTTT. This gives the protein CASSQDLGQINQPQHF.

Note on this clonotype: Possible read error: a much larger clone is one base away. This chain connects TRBV6-5 to TRBJ2-3, with D perhaps given as TRBD1 or TRBD2 (6 bases each). With 5 bases removed from V and 6 bases from J, the gap between germline ends came to 18 bases. Germline V gene data show CDR1 as MNHEY and CDR2 as SVGAGI. The CDR3 spans 15 residues. CDR3 bases: TGTGCCAGCAGTAACGGGGGCTTGGCCGGCGATACGCAGTATTTT. As protein: CASSNGGLAGDTQYF.

In its sample, this clonotype was seen a few times. The chain links TRBV7-2 to TRBJ2-3; D possibly uses TRBD1 or TRBD2 (5 bases each). V was cut by 3 bases and J by 5 bases, with 9 bases left in between. CDR1 is SGHTA and CDR2 is FQGNSA in the germline V gene. This CDR3 spans 13 amino acids. The CDR3: CASSLGPRDTQYF. CDR3 coding DNA: TGTGCCAGCAGCTTGGGACCTAGAGATACGCAGTATTTT.

The J gene is TRBJ2-7, the V gene TRBV5-6; 12 bases are a match to TRBD1. The CDR3 runs 15 residues. Germline CDR1 and CDR2: SGHDT and YYEEEE. The trim removed 0 bases at V and 5 bases at J, leaving 3 bases unmatched. As DNA, the CDR3 is TGTGCCAGCAGCTTGGCCGGGACAGGGGGCAACGAGCAGTACTTC. This encodes CASSLAGTGGNEQYF.

This clonotype is a singleton in its sample. This rearrangement joins TRBV6-6 to TRBJ1-2; no clear D. The CDR3 has 13 residues. The V gene's germline CDR1 is MNHNY and CDR2 SVGAGI (reference sequence). V was trimmed by 7 bases and J by 8 bases, leaving 17 bases between them. The CDR3 DNA follows: TGTGCCAGCACCATCCGACAAAGCGGGGGCTACACCTTC. Encoded protein: CASTIRQSGGYTF.

This clonotype was found once. A junction boundary mismatches the germline segment, possibly from a read error. V usage is TRBV7-2 and J usage is TRBJ2-1; a weak D match, TRBD2 (6 bases). CDR3 length equals 13 residues. Per germline, CDR1 SGHTA and CDR2 FQGNSA. The CDR3 sequence is CARSLDGGDEQFF. The CDR3 DNA follows: TGTGCCCGCAGCTTAGACGGCGGGGATGAGCAGTTCTTC.

The J gene is TRBJ1-6, the V gene TRBV11-2; a weak D match, TRBD1 (6 bases). The germline V gene encodes CDR1 SGHAT and CDR2 FQNNGV. The CDR3 contains 16 residues. V was cut by 3 bases and J by 7 bases, with 16 bases left in between. DNA for the CDR3: TGTGCCAGCAGCTTCAGCCAGGACAGACTAAATTCACCCCTCCACTTT. Residues: CASSFSQDRLNSPLHF. Supplemented by reference TRBV11-2 and TRBJ1-6, the full variable domain reads EAGVAQSPRYKIIEKRQSVAFWCNPISGHATLYWYQQILGQGPKLLIQFQNNGVVDDSQLPKDRFSAERLKGVDSTLKIQPAKLEDSAVYLCASSFSQDRLNSPLHFGNGTRLTVT.

This clonotype was recorded a few times. The chain uses TRBV20-1 and TRBJ1-6; 7 bases fit TRBD1. With V trimmed by 5 bases and J by 7 bases, 8 bases remained unmatched. CDR3 length: 14 amino acids. Germline assignment: CDR1 DFQATT and CDR2 SNEGSKA (reference sequence). CDR3 DNA: TGCAGTGCTCCAGACAGGGCGGAGAATTCACCCCTCCACTTT. It yields the protein CSAPDRAENSPLHF.